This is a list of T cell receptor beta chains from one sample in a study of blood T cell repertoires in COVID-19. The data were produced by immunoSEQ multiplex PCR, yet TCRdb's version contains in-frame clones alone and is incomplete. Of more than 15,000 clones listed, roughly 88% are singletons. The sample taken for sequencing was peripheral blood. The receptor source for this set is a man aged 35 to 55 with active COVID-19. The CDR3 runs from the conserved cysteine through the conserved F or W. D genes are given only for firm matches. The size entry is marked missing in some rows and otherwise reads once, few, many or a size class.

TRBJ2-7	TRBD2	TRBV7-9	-	CASSNLLAGAAEQYF	TGTGCCAGCAGCAATTTACTAGCGGGAGCTGCCGAGCAGTACTTC
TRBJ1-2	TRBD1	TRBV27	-	CASSYLTGGEYGYTF	TGTGCCAGCAGTTACCTGACAGGGGGCGAGTATGGCTACACCTTC
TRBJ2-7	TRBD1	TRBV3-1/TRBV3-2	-	CASSQGGRGLEQYF	TGTGCCAGCAGCCAAGGGGGCAGGGGGCTAGAGCAGTACTTC
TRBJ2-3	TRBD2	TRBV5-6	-	CASSLFLAGGLTSTDTQYF	TGTGCCAGCAGCCTGTTCCTAGCGGGAGGACTCACTAGCACAGATACGCAGTATTTT
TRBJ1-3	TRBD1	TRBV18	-	CASSPSIGTGGRGNTIYF	TGTGCCAGCTCACCATCGATCGGGACAGGGGGCCGTGGAAACACCATATATTTT
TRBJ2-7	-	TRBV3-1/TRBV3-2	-	CASSQGSGFAYEQYF	TGTGCCAGCAGCCAAGGAAGCGGTTTTGCCTACGAGCAGTACTTC
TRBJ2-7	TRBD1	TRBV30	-	CAWSEGGALFVHEQYF	TGTGCCTGGAGTGAAGGGGGCGCCCTTTTCGTCCACGAGCAGTACTTC
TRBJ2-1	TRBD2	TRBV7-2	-	CASSSGTSGFYEQFF	TGTGCCAGCAGCTCCGGGACTAGCGGGTTTTATGAGCAGTTCTTC
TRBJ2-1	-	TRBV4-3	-	CASSQESGSSYNEQFF	TGCGCCAGCAGCCAAGAGTCGGGGAGCTCCTACAATGAGCAGTTCTTC
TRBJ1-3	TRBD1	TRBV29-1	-	CSVDARQGWGLRHF	TGCAGCGTTGACGCCAGACAGGGTTGGGGTTTGAGGCATTTT
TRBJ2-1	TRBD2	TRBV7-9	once	CASSYLSGSIYNEQFF	TGTGCCAGCAGCTACCTTAGCGGGAGTATCTACAATGAGCAGTTCTTC
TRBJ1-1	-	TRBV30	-	CAWSVRGMNTEAFF	TGTGCCTGGAGTGTCAGGGGAATGAACACTGAAGCTTTCTTT
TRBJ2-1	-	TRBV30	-	CAWSKAGNRNPEQFF	TGTGCCTGGAGTAAAGCGGGTAACCGCAACCCTGAGCAGTTCTTC
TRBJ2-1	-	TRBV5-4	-	CASRYSGTVTNEQFF	TGTGCCAGCAGATATAGCGGAACCGTCACGAATGAGCAGTTCTTC
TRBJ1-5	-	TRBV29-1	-	CSVPGLCQPQHF	TGCAGCGTTCCAGGGTTATGTCAGCCCCAGCATTTT
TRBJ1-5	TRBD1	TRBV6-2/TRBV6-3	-	CASSYYLRGSNQPQHF	TGTGCCAGCAGTTATTACCTCAGGGGGTCGAATCAGCCCCAGCATTTT
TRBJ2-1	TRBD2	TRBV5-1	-	CASSPELALPNDEQFF	TGCGCCAGCAGTCCCGAACTAGCGCTTCCTAACGATGAGCAGTTCTTC